This T cell receptor (beta chain) was recorded in a study of T cells in Graves' hyperthyroidism and ophthalmopathy. Study-wide results and caveats: Also found in blood were most expanded thyroid clonotypes above 0.001.

TCR beta CDR3 regions were amplified from RNA. The study used the HTBI primer set for a first-round RT-PCR of the TCR CDR3. TCRdb used MiXCR to reprocess the multiplex PCR reads, holding one entry per CDR3 protein. The data contain roughly 700,000 distinct CDR3 sequences, 14% of them singletons. A patient was excluded if there was uncontrolled infection, other autoimmune disease, pregnancy or lactation. Each diagnosis was grounded in clinical symptoms, serum thyroxine and TRAb, thyroid ultrasound, and orbital computed tomography. V shed 6 bases, J shed 0 bases, and the junction held 16 bases outside the gene matches. The germline gives CDR1 DFQATT, CDR2 SNEGSKA (reference sequence). The CDR3 is made up of 17 amino acids. Ten or more counts support this clonotype. What it binds is unknown.

The clonotype comes from a woman younger than 35 with Graves' hyperthyroidism. V usage is TRBV20-1 and J usage is TRBJ1-1; TRBD1 matches 7 bases. Sequencing input: blood. The CDR3 here is CSARDSPQNLMNTEAFF. CDR3 nucleotides: TGCAGTGCCAGGGACAGTCCGCAAAACTTAATGAACACTGAAGCTTTCTTT.